Included here is one TCR beta chain sequence, with context. This record belongs to a study of T-cell reconstitution after alpha-beta-depleted transplantation in children. Unique molecular identifiers were used to barcode this TCRbeta library. TCRdb fed the PCR reads into MiXCR, producing one record per CDR3 protein. There are just under 550,000 distinct CDR3 sequences in the sample; about 17% occur only once, and 3.3% lies in the top ten. From germline, CDR1 is SGDLS and CDR2 YYNGEE. CDR3 size: 15 residues. J was trimmed by 9 bases and V by 2 bases; bases with no gene match: 9. The V call is TRBV9, the J call TRBJ2-1; 9 nucleotides match TRBD1. The sample was PBMCs from the stem cell graft donor, taken from the stem cell graft. The sequence came from a human donor who donated a stem cell graft to a child with acute lymphoblastic leukemia. CDR3 in amino acids: CASSVRDRVYSEQFF. In nucleotides, the CDR3 is TGTGCCAGCAGCGTCCGGGACAGGGTTTATTCTGAGCAGTTCTTC.